The subject of this entry is one T cell receptor (beta chain). Its target is unknown. The data were taken from a study of cytomegalovirus exposure and HLA in healthy donors. Overall study context: Earlier, about 180 million T cells were analyzed, and about 120 million unique TCR beta sequences were found among them. Study observations and caveats: TCR beta V segments were, for the most part, productive about 87% or about 30% of the time in an earlier analysis. A classifier reportedly called cytomegalovirus status with high sensitivity and specificity.

Primers included in the PCR were 60 Vbeta and 13 Jbeta primers. The assay was immunoSEQ multiplex PCR, and TCRdb's table has in-frame clones only and misses some. This sample has approximately 100,000 clones, with 60% to 85% found just once. Donors were ostensibly healthy at sampling, although undocumented immune exposures were probable. Looked up from germline, CDR1 is KGHSH and CDR2 is LQKENI. CDR3 length equals 15 residues. V shed 2 bases and J 11 bases; nucleotides not matched to a gene: 11. Source material: PBMCs. This chain uses TRBV18 with TRBJ1-1, with 10 bases fitting TRBD1. The TCR sequence derives from a female donor in good health and CMV-seronegative. CDR3: CASSPRSGTGAAAFF. The CDR3 DNA is TGTGCCAGCTCACCAAGGTCCGGGACAGGGGCGGCGGCTTTCTTT.